These 19 T cell receptor beta chains were all obtained from the same sample, sequenced in a study of cytomegalovirus exposure and HLA in healthy donors. PCR involved 60 Vbeta and 13 Jbeta primers. Profiled with immunoSEQ multiplex PCR; TCRdb holds only in-frame clones, not every one. The table lists 100,000 or so clones, roughly 12% of them singletons. Sequenced input: PBMCs. The receptors were sampled from a man in his forties in good health and CMV-seropositive.

This clone was recorded a few times. The CDR3: CASSSPVTSDNQVRYEQYF. Here the CDR3 DNA reads TGTGCCAGCAGCTCCCCGGTGACTAGCGACAACCAGGTACGGTACGAGCAGTACTTC. This chain uses TRBV7-9 with TRBJ2-7; 8 bases align to TRBD2. V lost 4 bases to trimming and J lost 4 bases; unmatched junction nucleotides: 21. The CDR3 consists of 19 residues. Germline V gene sequence: CDR1 SEHNR, CDR2 FQNEAQ (reference sequence).

A few counts support this clone. The chain is built from TRBV10-1 and TRBJ2-1; 11 bases agree with TRBD2. Germline V lookup: CDR1 WNHNN, CDR2 SYGVQD (reference sequence). This CDR3 region has 15 residues. Unmatched junction bases numbered 1, after V lost 5 bases and J lost 1 base. CDR3 nucleotides: TGCGCCAGCAGTCCTAGCGGGAGGTCCTACAATGAGCAGTTCTTC. Encoded protein: CASSPSGRSYNEQFF.

The chain employs TRBV11-3 and TRBJ2-7; D is undetermined. V dropped 4 bases and J dropped 5 bases, with 12 bases sitting between them. The CDR3 has 13 residues. In germline, CDR1 is SGHNT, CDR2 YENEEA. The CDR3 DNA reads TGTGCCAGCAGCTCCCAAACATCGAACGAGCAGTACTTC. It codes for CASSSQTSNEQYF.

The J gene is TRBJ1-4, the V gene TRBV11-2; 10 bases agree with TRBD1. Germline V gene sequence: CDR1 SGHAT, CDR2 FQNNGV. The V segment lost 3 bases and the J segment 10 bases; nucleotides outside the gene matches: 17. The CDR3 length is 18 residues. CDR3 loop: CASSFDPGQGFSTRKLFF. In nucleotides, the CDR3 is TGTGCCAGCAGCTTCGACCCGGGACAGGGGTTCTCTACGCGAAAACTGTTTTTT.

This clone occurred a few times. The chain uses TRBV5-1 and TRBJ2-1; D not resolved. Germline loops: CDR1 SGHRS, CDR2 YFSETQ. V dropped 0 bases and J dropped 0 bases, with 10 bases sitting between them. The CDR3 extends over 16 amino acids. The CDR3 loop is CASSLATYRSYNEQFF. The CDR3 region has the DNA TGCGCCAGCAGCTTGGCCACATACCGCTCCTACAATGAGCAGTTCTTC. Based on the CDR3 plus reference TRBV5-1 and TRBJ2-1, the full variable domain is KAGVTQTPRYLIKTRGQQVTLSCSPISGHRSVSWYQQTPGQGLQFLFEYFSETQRNKGNFPGRFSGRQFSNSRSEMNVSTLELGDSALYLCASSLATYRSYNEQFFGPGTRLTVL.

The chain employs TRBV5-4 and TRBJ2-5, with 7 bases identical to TRBD2. The CDR3 has 18 amino acids. Germline loops: CDR1 SGHNT, CDR2 YYREEE (reference sequence). The J segment lost 5 bases and the V segment lost 4 bases, leaving 20 bases of the junction unmatched. The CDR3 region has the DNA TGTGCCAGCAGCCCCTCCTTGGGCCGGGGGGAAGTTTGGGAGACCCAGTACTTC. Translating gives CASSPSLGRGEVWETQYF.

V usage is TRBV4-1 and J usage is TRBJ1-5; D possibly corresponds to TRBD1 (5 bases). With 1 base removed from V and 10 bases from J, the gap between germline ends came to 14 bases. This CDR3 comprises 14 residues. Germline values: CDR1 MGHRA, CDR2 YSYEKL. Here the CDR3 reads CASSQGPGGGPQHF. For the CDR3, the DNA is TGCGCCAGCAGCCAAGGGCCCGGGGGAGGACCCCAGCATTTT.

This clone was seen more than once but under ten times. The chain is built from TRBV5-1 and TRBJ1-2; TRBD1 might be the D (6 bases). With 4 bases removed from V and 6 bases from J, the gap between germline ends came to 19 bases. This CDR3 has 15 amino acids. Germline V gene lookup returns CDR1 SGHRS and CDR2 YFSETQ. The CDR3 DNA is TGCGCCAGCAGCCCCCTGGTGAACAGGGCGGATGGCTACACCTTC. As protein: CASSPLVNRADGYTF.

This rearrangement joins TRBV27 to TRBJ2-2; TRBD2 matches 7 bases. Germline V lookup: CDR1 MNHEY, CDR2 SMNVEV (reference sequence). The CDR3 sequence is 14 residues long. V lost 4 bases to trimming and J lost 5 bases; unmatched junction nucleotides: 4. This chain's CDR3 is CASSWTRRTGELFF. CDR3 bases: TGTGCCAGCAGTTGGACTAGAAGAACCGGGGAGCTGTTTTTT.

This sequence joins TRBV19 and TRBJ2-2; no reliable D call. This CDR3 comprises 18 residues. The germline V gene has CDR1 LNHDA and CDR2 SQIVND (reference sequence). V was clipped by 5 bases and J by 5 bases, with 24 bases between them. CDR3 sequence reads: CASSLDFSRQDPTGELFF. CDR3 nucleotide sequence: TGTGCCAGTAGTCTCGACTTCTCGCGCCAAGACCCTACCGGGGAGCTGTTTTTT.

This clone was picked up a small number of times. The chain joins TRBV19 to TRBJ2-7, with 7 bases that match TRBD1. The CDR3 contains 16 residues. Germline CDR1 and CDR2: LNHDA and SQIVND (reference sequence). The V segment lost 1 base and the J segment 2 bases; nucleotides outside the gene matches: 8. The chain's CDR3 is CASSIGGQSLTYEQYF. The CDR3 DNA reads as TGTGCCAGTAGTATAGGGGGACAGTCCTTAACCTACGAGCAGTACTTC.

This clone was recorded a few times. The rearrangement links TRBV29-1 to TRBJ2-1; D may be TRBD1 (5 bases). Trimming cost V 6 bases and J 6 bases, with 21 bases left between them. The CDR3 is made up of 15 amino acids. Germline loops: CDR1 SQVTM, CDR2 ANQGSEA. The CDR3 sequence is CSVDPSPDSPNEQFF. As DNA, the CDR3 is TGCAGCGTAGACCCTTCGCCCGACAGCCCCAATGAGCAGTTCTTC.

Only a few counts were recorded for this clone. V and J are TRBV6-4 and TRBJ2-2; D is possibly TRBD2 (5 bases). The CDR3 runs 14 residues. Germline CDR1 reads MRHNA; CDR2 reads SNTAGT. V lost 0 bases and J 7 bases, leaving 9 bases between the germline ends. The CDR3 is CASSDSDRGGELFF. The DNA of the CDR3 is TGTGCCAGCAGTGACTCCGACCGGGGCGGGGAGCTGTTTTTT.

This clone was observed a few times. This chain uses TRBV7-9 with TRBJ2-1, with a tentative D call TRBD2 (6 bases). The V end lost 4 bases, the J end lost 6 bases, and 13 bases lay between the germline ends. CDR3 length equals 14 residues. Germline V gene data show CDR1 as SEHNR and CDR2 as FQNEAQ (reference sequence). CDR3 region: CASSSIEGGNEQFF. CDR3 nucleotides: TGTGCCAGCAGCTCCATCGAGGGAGGCAATGAGCAGTTCTTC.

About this clone itself: An end of the junction does not agree with germline; a read error may underlie this. Other DNA variants within this sample encode the same CDR3. The rearrangement links TRBV12-5 to TRBJ1-5; D may be TRBD1 (5 bases). Germline CDR1 reads LGHNT; CDR2 reads FRNRAP. CDR3 length equals 13 residues. The CDR3 loop reads CASGLEGNQPQHF. DNA of the CDR3: TGTGCTAGTGGTTTGGAGGGGAATCAGCCCCAGCATTTC.

This sequence joins TRBV30 and TRBJ1-1; D perhaps matches TRBD1 (6 bases). CDR3 length: 11 residues. Trimming stripped 4 bases from V and 7 bases from J, with 10 bases between. Germline V gene data show CDR1 as GTSNPN and CDR2 as SVGIG (reference sequence). DNA for the CDR3: TGTGCCTGGACCCCGACAGGTGAAGCTTTCTTT. Its translation is CAWTPTGEAFF.

This clone was counted a few times. The CDR3 protein is CASSSGQTQETQYF. Here the CDR3 DNA reads TGTGCCAGCAGCTCAGGACAGACCCAAGAGACCCAGTACTTC. The chain is built from TRBV7-6 and TRBJ2-5; D perhaps matches TRBD1 (6 bases). Trimming left V 4 bases short and J 1 base short, with 10 bases between. Germline-derived CDR1 and CDR2 are SGHVS and FNYEAQ. The CDR3 has 14 residues.

This clone has a handful of counts. Written as DNA, the CDR3 is TGTGCCAGCTCGAGGCAGACTAGCGGGAGTGCAGATACGCAGTATTTT. Translated: CASSRQTSGSADTQYF. The genes are TRBV18 and TRBJ2-3; 12 nucleotides line up with TRBD2. The CDR3 has 16 residues. J gave up 4 bases and V 6 bases, and 8 bases lay outside the gene matches. Germline V gene lookup returns CDR1 KGHSH and CDR2 LQKENI.

This chain connects TRBV6-5 to TRBJ1-2; D unresolved. Trimming cost V 5 bases and J 3 bases, with 16 bases left between them. The germline gives CDR1 MNHEY, CDR2 SVGAGI. The CDR3 covers 15 residues. The CDR3, as DNA: TGTGCCAGCAGTCACCCCACAGAAACCTACTATGGCTACACCTTC. Residues: CASSHPTETYYGYTF.